These 4 T cell receptor beta chains came from one sample sequenced in a study of cytomegalovirus exposure and HLA in healthy donors. The PCR ran on 60 Vbeta and 13 Jbeta primers. Method: immunoSEQ multiplex PCR; TCRdb's copy keeps in-frame clones and lacks some. The sample has around 150,000 clones, around 76% seen once; the top ten hold around 1.5%. The specimen was PBMCs. These receptors came from a girl aged 5 to 17 in good health and CMV-seropositive.

This clone has a handful of counts. One end of the junction is discordant with germline, which a read error may explain. The chain combines TRBV7-7 with TRBJ1-1, with D unresolved. CDR1 is SSHAT and CDR2 is FNYEAQ in the germline V gene (reference sequence). The CDR3 is 13 residues long. The CDR3 DNA follows: TGTGCTAGCAGCTTAGATACGAGCACTGAAGCTTTCTTT. Amino acids: CASSLDTSTEAFF.

Of note for this clone: The sample holds other DNA sequences that translate to the same CDR3. The J gene is TRBJ1-5, the V gene TRBV7-9, with TRBD1 matching over 10 bases. Germline trimming cut 5 bases from V and 1 base from J; bases unmatched to any gene: 2. Germline V gives CDR1 SEHNR, CDR2 FQNEAQ (reference sequence). This CDR3 is 15 amino acids long. CDR3 in amino acids: CASSPGQGSNQPQHF. The CDR3 DNA reads TGTGCCAGCAGCCCGGGACAGGGGAGCAATCAGCCCCAGCATTTT.

The V gene is TRBV7-8, the J gene TRBJ2-3; 13 bases agree with TRBD2. V shed 6 bases, J shed 4 bases, and the junction held 1 base outside the gene matches. The CDR3 extends over 14 amino acids. Germline values: CDR1 SGHVS, CDR2 FQNEAQ. The CDR3, as DNA: TGTGCCAGCAGGACTAGCGGGGGGCCAGATACGCAGTATTTT. It encodes CASRTSGGPDTQYF.

The chain links TRBV10-3 to TRBJ1-1, with a weak D call TRBD1 (5 bases). V lost 4 bases and J 0 bases, leaving 12 bases between the germline ends. The CDR3 spans 15 residues. Germline loops: CDR1 ENHRY, CDR2 SYGVKD. CDR3 loop: CAISGRGLLNTEAFF. The CDR3 DNA reads TGTGCCATCAGTGGAAGGGGACTCTTGAACACTGAAGCTTTCTTT.